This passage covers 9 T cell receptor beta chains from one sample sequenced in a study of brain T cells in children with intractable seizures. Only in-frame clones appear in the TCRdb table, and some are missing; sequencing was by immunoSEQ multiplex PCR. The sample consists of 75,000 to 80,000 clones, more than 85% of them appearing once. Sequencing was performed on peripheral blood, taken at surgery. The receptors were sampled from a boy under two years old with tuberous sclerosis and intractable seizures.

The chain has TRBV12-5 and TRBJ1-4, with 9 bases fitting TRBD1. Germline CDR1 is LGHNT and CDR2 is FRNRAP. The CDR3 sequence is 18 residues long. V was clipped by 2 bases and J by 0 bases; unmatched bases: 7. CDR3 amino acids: CASGLRRTGDATNEKLFF. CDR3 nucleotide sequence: TGTGCTAGTGGTTTGCGACGGACAGGGGATGCAACTAATGAAAAACTGTTTTTT.

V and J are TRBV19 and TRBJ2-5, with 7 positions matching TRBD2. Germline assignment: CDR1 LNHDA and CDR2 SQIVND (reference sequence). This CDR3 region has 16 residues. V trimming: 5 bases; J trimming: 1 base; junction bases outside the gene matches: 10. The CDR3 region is CASSPVSGGSQETQYF. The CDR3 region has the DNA TGTGCCAGTAGTCCAGTATCGGGGGGAAGCCAAGAGACCCAGTACTTC. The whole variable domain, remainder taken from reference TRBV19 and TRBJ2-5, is DGGITQSPKYLFRKEGQNVTLSCEQNLNHDAMYWYRQDPGQGLRLIYYSQIVNDFQKGDIAEGYSVSREKKESFPLTVTSAQKNPTAFYLCASSPVSGGSQETQYFGPGTRLLVL.

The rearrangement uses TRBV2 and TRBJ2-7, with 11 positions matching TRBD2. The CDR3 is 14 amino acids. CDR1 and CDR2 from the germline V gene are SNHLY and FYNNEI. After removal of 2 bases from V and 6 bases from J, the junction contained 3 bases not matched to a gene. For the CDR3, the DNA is TGTGCCAGCAGTGAAAGGCTAGCGGGAGGCGAGCAGTACTTC. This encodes CASSERLAGGEQYF.

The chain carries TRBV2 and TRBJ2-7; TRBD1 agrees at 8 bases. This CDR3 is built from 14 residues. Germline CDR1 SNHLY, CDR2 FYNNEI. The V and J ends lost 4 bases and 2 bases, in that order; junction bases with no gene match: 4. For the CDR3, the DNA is TGTGCCAGCAGTGCCGGACAGGGAGCCTACGAGCAGTACTTC. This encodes CASSAGQGAYEQYF.

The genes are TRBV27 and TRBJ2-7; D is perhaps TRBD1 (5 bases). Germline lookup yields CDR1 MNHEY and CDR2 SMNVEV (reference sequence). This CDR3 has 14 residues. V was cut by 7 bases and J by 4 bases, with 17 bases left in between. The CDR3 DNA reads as TGTGCCAGCAAGGACGTGGACACCTCGTACGAGCAGTACTTC. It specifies CASKDVDTSYEQYF.

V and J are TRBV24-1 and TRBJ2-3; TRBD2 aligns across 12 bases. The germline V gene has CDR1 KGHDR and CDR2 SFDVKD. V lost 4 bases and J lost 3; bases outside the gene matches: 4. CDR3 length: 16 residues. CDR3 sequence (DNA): TGTGCCACCAGTGACGCCACTAGCGGGAGGACAGATACGCAGTATTTT. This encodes CATSDATSGRTDTQYF.

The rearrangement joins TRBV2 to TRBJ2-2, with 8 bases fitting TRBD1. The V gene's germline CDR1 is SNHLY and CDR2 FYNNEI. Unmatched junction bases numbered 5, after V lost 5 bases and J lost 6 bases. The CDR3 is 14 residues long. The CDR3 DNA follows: TGTGCCAGCAGTACCCGGACAGGGCCCGGGGAGCTGTTTTTT. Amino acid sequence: CASSTRTGPGELFF.

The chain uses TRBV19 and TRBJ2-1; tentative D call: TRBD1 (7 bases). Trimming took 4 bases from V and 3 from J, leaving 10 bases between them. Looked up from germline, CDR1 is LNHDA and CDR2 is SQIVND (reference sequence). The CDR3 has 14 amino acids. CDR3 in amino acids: CASSSGTDYNEQFF. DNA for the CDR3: TGTGCCAGTAGTAGCGGGACAGACTACAATGAGCAGTTCTTC. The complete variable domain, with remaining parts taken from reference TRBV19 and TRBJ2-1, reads DGGITQSPKYLFRKEGQNVTLSCEQNLNHDAMYWYRQDPGQGLRLIYYSQIVNDFQKGDIAEGYSVSREKKESFPLTVTSAQKNPTAFYLCASSSGTDYNEQFFGPGTRLTVL.

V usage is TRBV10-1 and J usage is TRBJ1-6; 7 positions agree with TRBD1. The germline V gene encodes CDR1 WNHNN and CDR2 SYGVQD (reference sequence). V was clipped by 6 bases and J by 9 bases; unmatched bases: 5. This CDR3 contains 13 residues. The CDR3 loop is CASRRDSGSPLHF. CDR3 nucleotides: TGCGCCAGCAGACGGGACAGCGGTTCACCCCTCCACTTT.